Below, 20 T cell receptor beta chains from the same sample are listed, as sequenced in a study of blood T cell repertoires in COVID-19. Profiled with immunoSEQ multiplex PCR; TCRdb holds only in-frame clones, not every one. This table has around 250,000 clones, around 90% appearing once. Sequencing was performed on PBMCs or T cells enriched from blood (not recorded which). Receptors originate from a woman aged 45-65 years who had recovered from COVID-19.

This clone was detected only once. CDR3 nucleotide sequence: TGTGCCAGCAGTTTCCAACTAGCGGGCCTCTCTGGGGCCAACGTCCTGACTTTC. Encoded protein: CASSFQLAGLSGANVLTF. The chain employs TRBV6-2 or TRBV6-3 and TRBJ2-6; 9 positions agree with TRBD2. Germline trimming cut 4 bases from V and 0 bases from J; bases unmatched to any gene: 7. CDR1 MNHEY and CDR2 SVGEGT come from the germline V gene. The CDR3 spans 18 residues.

The chain recombines TRBV5-6 with TRBJ1-1, with a tentative D call TRBD1 (5 bases). The CDR3 is made up of 13 amino acids. The V and J ends lost 1 base and 7 bases respectively, with 11 bases between them. Germline V gives CDR1 SGHDT, CDR2 YYEEEE. This CDR3 reads CASSLFRRDEAFF. CDR3 DNA: TGTGCCAGCAGCTTGTTCCGCAGGGATGAAGCTTTCTTT.

In regard to this clone: A read error may produce the germline difference seen at one junction end. This chain connects TRBV27 to TRBJ2-3; 9 bases are a match to TRBD2. The CDR3 consists of 11 residues. Per germline, CDR1 MNHEY and CDR2 SMNVEV (reference sequence). This CDR3 reads CASMEREERRF. The CDR3 DNA reads TGTGCCAGCATGGAGCGGGAGGAGAGAAGGTTT.

This chain uses TRBV18 with TRBJ1-2; 8 nucleotides line up with TRBD1. Unmatched junction bases numbered 3, after V lost 3 bases and J lost 0 bases. This CDR3 region has 15 residues. In germline, CDR1 is KGHSH, CDR2 LQKENI. The CDR3 region has the DNA TGTGCCAGCTCACCGGGACAGGCTGCTAACTATGGCTACACCTTC. The encoded protein is CASSPGQAANYGYTF.

The chain carries TRBV27 and TRBJ2-3, with 7 bases matching TRBD2. This CDR3 spans 14 amino acids. Unmatched junction bases numbered 5, after V lost 3 bases and J lost 5 bases. The germline V gene has CDR1 MNHEY and CDR2 SMNVEV (reference sequence). The CDR3 sequence is CASSFEGGQDTQYF. The CDR3 DNA sequence: TGTGCCAGCAGTTTTGAGGGAGGGCAAGATACGCAGTATTTT.

The genes are TRBV6-1 and TRBJ1-1; 9 bases fit TRBD1. Germline loops: CDR1 MNHNS, CDR2 SASEGT. V gave up 5 bases and J gave up 1 base; unmatched junction bases: 2. This CDR3 contains 14 residues. The DNA for the CDR3 is TGTGCCAGCAGTAAACAGGGGGCGAACACTGAAGCTTTCTTT. Its translation is CASSKQGANTEAFF.

The V gene is TRBV27, the J gene TRBJ2-7, with D perhaps matching TRBD1 (5 bases). Germline CDR1 is MNHEY and CDR2 is SMNVEV (reference sequence). V lost 6 bases and J 6 bases, leaving 18 bases between the germline ends. The CDR3 is made up of 14 amino acids. As DNA, the CDR3 is TGTGCCAGCAGCGACAAGAGGTGGGGCGGCGAGCAGTACTTC. Residues: CASSDKRWGGEQYF.

The V gene is TRBV19, the J gene TRBJ2-7, with 10 bases lining up with TRBD2. V lost 3 bases to trimming and J lost 4 bases; unmatched junction nucleotides: 3. The length of the CDR3 is 14 residues. Germline CDR1 and CDR2: LNHDA and SQIVND (reference sequence). CDR3 sequence: CASSIKREGYEQYF. Written as DNA, the CDR3 is TGTGCCAGTAGTATCAAGCGGGAGGGTTACGAGCAGTACTTC.

Note on this clone: Different DNA sequences within this sample yield the same CDR3. The chain couples TRBV27 to TRBJ2-1; 11 nucleotides agree with TRBD2. CDR3 size: 15 residues. Germline CDR1 reads MNHEY; CDR2 reads SMNVEV (reference sequence). Trimming removed 2 bases from V and 4 bases from J; junction bases left unmatched: 1. For the CDR3, the DNA is TGTGCCAGCAGTTTAGGGACTAGCGGATACAATGAGCAGTTCTTC. It yields the protein CASSLGTSGYNEQFF.

The gene calls are TRBV18 and TRBJ1-1; D is undetermined. The CDR3 is 14 amino acids. CDR1 and CDR2 from the germline V gene are KGHSH and LQKENI. With 0 bases removed from V and 6 bases from J, the gap between germline ends came to 11 bases. Here the CDR3 reads CASSPPAGIPEAFF. CDR3 DNA sequence: TGTGCCAGCTCACCACCCGCGGGAATCCCTGAAGCTTTCTTT.

The V call is TRBV3-1 (or the pseudogene TRBV3-2), the J call TRBJ2-5; D ambiguous. V gave up 4 bases and J gave up 0 bases, with 3 bases separating them. The CDR3 contains 12 residues. Germline CDR1 LGHDT, CDR2 YNNKEL (reference sequence). The CDR3 nucleotides read TGTGCCAGCAGCCCCGACCAAGAGACCCAGTACTTC. Translated, it gives CASSPDQETQYF.

This clone occurred once. V and J are TRBV28 and TRBJ1-5, with 10 positions matching TRBD1. Losses at the gene ends were 6 bases for V and 7 bases for J; bases not matched to a gene: 15. There are 17 residues in the CDR3. The germline CDR1 and CDR2 sequences are MDHEN and SYDVKM. CDR3 region: CASRDWTGGVSGQPQHF. The CDR3 nucleotides are TGTGCCAGCAGAGATTGGACAGGGGGAGTTTCGGGACAGCCCCAGCATTTT.

The rearrangement joins TRBV5-1 to TRBJ2-1; unclear D gene. The germline CDR1 and CDR2 sequences are SGHRS and YFSETQ. The CDR3 totals 14 residues. Trimming stripped 5 bases from V and 1 base from J, with 10 bases between. The CDR3 nucleotides are TGCGCCAGCAGGAACAGTTTTTCCTACAATGAGCAGTTCTTC. Its translation is CASRNSFSYNEQFF.

In its sample, this clone was seen a few times. The chain has TRBV5-1 and TRBJ2-7; 7 nucleotides agree with TRBD1. Germline V gene lookup returns CDR1 SGHRS and CDR2 YFSETQ. Trimming at V came to 2 bases and at J to 1 base, leaving 3 bases not matched to a gene. The CDR3 totals 14 residues. This CDR3 is CASSLGTVSYEQYF. CDR3 coding DNA: TGCGCCAGCAGCTTAGGGACAGTATCCTACGAGCAGTACTTC.

This clone was observed a single time. The chain uses TRBV5-1 and TRBJ2-5; 7 bases agree with TRBD1. The V and J ends lost 5 bases and 2 bases, in that order; junction bases with no gene match: 3. The CDR3 is made up of 13 amino acids. Germline V gene data show CDR1 as SGHRS and CDR2 as YFSETQ. For the CDR3, the DNA is TGCGCCAGCAGGCGGACAGGTCAAGAGACCCAGTACTTC. This sequence encodes CASRRTGQETQYF.

Concerning this clone: Relative to the germline gene, one junction end is altered; a read error may explain this. The chain is built from TRBV7-7 and TRBJ2-7, with 16 bases identical to TRBD2. The germline gives CDR1 SSHAT, CDR2 FNYEAQ (reference sequence). This CDR3 has 16 residues. CDR3 DNA sequence: TGTGCTAGCAGCTCGGGACTAGCGGGAGGGCTGAACGAGCAGTACTTC. Protein: CASSSGLAGGLNEQYF.

The chain recombines TRBV4-1 with TRBJ2-1, with 8 bases lining up with TRBD2. V shed 1 base, J shed 5 bases, and the junction held 7 bases outside the gene matches. The CDR3 extends over 16 amino acids. The germline CDR1 and CDR2 sequences are MGHRA and YSYEKL. This chain's CDR3 is CASSQGASGRHNEQFF. The CDR3, as DNA: TGCGCCAGCAGCCAAGGGGCTAGCGGGCGACACAATGAGCAGTTCTTC.

CDR3 protein: CASSLAGTGSYEQYF. CDR3 nucleotide sequence: TGCGCCAGCAGCTTGGCAGGGACAGGGTCCTACGAGCAGTACTTC. This chain links TRBV5-1 with TRBJ2-7, with 9 bases fitting TRBD1. This CDR3 spans 15 amino acids. V lost 0 bases and J lost 1; bases outside the gene matches: 2. CDR1 and CDR2 (germline): SGHRS, YFSETQ.

The chain employs TRBV10-3 and TRBJ2-2; TRBD2 matches at 11 bases. Per the germline V gene, CDR1 is ENHRY and CDR2 is SYGVKD. Losses at the gene ends were 6 bases for V and 5 bases for J; bases not matched to a gene: 2. CDR3 length: 14 residues. The CDR3 nucleotides read TGTGCCATCAGGGCTAGCGGGAGGACCGGGGAGCTGTTTTTT. It yields the protein CAIRASGRTGELFF.

The genes are TRBV9 and TRBJ1-2; 8 bases are shared with TRBD1. Unmatched junction bases numbered 4, after V lost 4 bases and J lost 2 bases. Germline V gene lookup returns CDR1 SGDLS and CDR2 YYNGEE. The CDR3 has 14 amino acids. The CDR3 region is CASSPRQGNYGYTF. The CDR3 DNA sequence: TGTGCCAGCAGCCCGCGACAGGGGAACTATGGCTACACCTTC. The whole variable domain, remainder taken from reference TRBV9 and TRBJ1-2, is DSGVTQTPKHLITATGQRVTLRCSPRSGDLSVYWYQQSLDQGLQFLIQYYNGEERAKGNILERFSAQQFPDLHSELNLSSLELGDSALYFCASSPRQGNYGYTFGSGTRLTVV.